What follows describes a single TCR beta chain. Its antigen is unidentified. Trimming removed 4 bases from V and 2 bases from J, with 9 bases in between. Germline V lookup: CDR1 SGHRS, CDR2 YFSETQ. This CDR3 is 14 amino acids long. These data come from a study of cytomegalovirus exposure and HLA in healthy donors. Findings of the study overall: According to an earlier analysis, most TCR beta V segments yielded productive rearrangements about 90% or about 30% of the time. The likely origin of a cluster of highly shared sequence variants was a sequencing artifact.

The PCR employed 60 Vbeta primers together with 13 Jbeta primers. Profiling relied on immunoSEQ multiplex PCR, and the TCRdb table lists in-frame clones only, not all of them. The table includes over 150,000 clones, roughly 80% detected once. The chain recombines TRBV5-1 with TRBJ2-2, with D unclear. Sample: PBMCs. The TCR comes from a woman aged 30 to 39 in good health and CMV-seropositive. This CDR3 reads CASSQNVNTGELFF. CDR3 DNA sequence: TGCGCCAGCAGCCAGAATGTTAACACCGGGGAGCTGTTTTTT.